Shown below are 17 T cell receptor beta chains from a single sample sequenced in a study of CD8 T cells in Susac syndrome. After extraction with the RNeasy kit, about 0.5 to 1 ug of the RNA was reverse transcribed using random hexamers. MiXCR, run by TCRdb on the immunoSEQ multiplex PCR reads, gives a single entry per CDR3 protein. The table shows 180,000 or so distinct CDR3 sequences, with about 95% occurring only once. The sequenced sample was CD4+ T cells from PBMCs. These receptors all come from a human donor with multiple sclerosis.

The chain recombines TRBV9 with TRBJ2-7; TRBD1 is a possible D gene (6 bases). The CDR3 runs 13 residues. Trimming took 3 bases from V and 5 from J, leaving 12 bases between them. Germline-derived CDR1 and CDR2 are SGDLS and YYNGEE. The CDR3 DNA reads TGTGCCAGCAGCGAAAGCCAGGGGCACGAGCAGTACTTC. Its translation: CASSESQGHEQYF.

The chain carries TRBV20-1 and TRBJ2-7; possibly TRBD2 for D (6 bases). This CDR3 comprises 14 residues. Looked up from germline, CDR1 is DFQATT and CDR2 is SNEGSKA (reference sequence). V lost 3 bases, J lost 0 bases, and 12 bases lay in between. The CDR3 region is CSASLHSGSYEQYF. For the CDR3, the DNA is TGCAGTGCTAGTCTTCATAGCGGCTCCTACGAGCAGTACTTC.

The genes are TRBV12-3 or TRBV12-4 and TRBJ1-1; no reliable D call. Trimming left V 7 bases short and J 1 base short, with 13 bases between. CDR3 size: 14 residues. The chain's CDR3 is CASTKGPGNTEAFF. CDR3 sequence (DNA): TGTGCCAGCACCAAAGGGCCTGGGAACACTGAAGCTTTCTTT.

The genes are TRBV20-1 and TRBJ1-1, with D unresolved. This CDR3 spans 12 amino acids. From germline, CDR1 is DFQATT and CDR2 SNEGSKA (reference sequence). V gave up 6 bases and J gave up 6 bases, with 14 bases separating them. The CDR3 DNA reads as TGCAGTGCGAGAACTTTGGGCGCTGAAGCTTTCTTT. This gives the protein CSARTLGAEAFF.

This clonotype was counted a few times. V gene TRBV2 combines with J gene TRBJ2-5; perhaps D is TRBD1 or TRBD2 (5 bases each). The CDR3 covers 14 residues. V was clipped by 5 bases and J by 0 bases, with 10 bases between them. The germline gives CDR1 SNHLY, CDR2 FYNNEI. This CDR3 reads CASSSGTHQETQYF. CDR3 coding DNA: TGTGCCAGCAGTTCCGGGACGCACCAAGAGACCCAGTACTTC. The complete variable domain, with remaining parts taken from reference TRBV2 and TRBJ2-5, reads EPEVTQTPSHQVTQMGQEVILRCVPISNHLYFYWYRQILGQKVEFLVSFYNNEISEKSEIFDDQFSVERPDGSNFTLKIRSTKLEDSAMYFCASSSGTHQETQYFGPGTRLLVL.

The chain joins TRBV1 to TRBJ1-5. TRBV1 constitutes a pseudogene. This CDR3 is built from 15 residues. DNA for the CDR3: TGCACCAGCAGCCAAGATCTCCAGATCAATCAGCCCCAGCATTTT. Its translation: CTSSQDLQINQPQHF.

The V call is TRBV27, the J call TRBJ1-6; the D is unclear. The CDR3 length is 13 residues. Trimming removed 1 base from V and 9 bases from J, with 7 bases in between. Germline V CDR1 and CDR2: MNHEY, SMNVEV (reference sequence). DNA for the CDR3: TGTGCCAGCAGTTTATTGAGAAGTTCACCCCTCCACTTT. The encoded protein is CASSLLRSSPLHF.

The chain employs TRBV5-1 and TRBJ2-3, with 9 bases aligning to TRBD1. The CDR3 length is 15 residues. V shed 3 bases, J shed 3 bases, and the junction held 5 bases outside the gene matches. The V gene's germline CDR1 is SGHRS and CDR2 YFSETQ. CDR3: CASSSGTGLTDTQYF. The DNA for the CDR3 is TGCGCCAGCAGCTCCGGGACAGGGCTTACAGATACGCAGTATTTT.

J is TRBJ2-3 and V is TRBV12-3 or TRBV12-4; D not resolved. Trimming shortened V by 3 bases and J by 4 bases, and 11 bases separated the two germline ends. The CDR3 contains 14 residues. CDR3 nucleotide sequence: TGTGCCAGCAGTTTTAGGCAGGCCCCAGATACGCAGTATTTT. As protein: CASSFRQAPDTQYF.

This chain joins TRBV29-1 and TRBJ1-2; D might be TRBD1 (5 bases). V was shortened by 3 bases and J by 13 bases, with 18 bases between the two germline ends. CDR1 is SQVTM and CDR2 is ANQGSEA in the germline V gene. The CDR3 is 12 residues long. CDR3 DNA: TGCAGCGTTGACAGGGCCGTGGAGACAGTCACCTTC. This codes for CSVDRAVETVTF.

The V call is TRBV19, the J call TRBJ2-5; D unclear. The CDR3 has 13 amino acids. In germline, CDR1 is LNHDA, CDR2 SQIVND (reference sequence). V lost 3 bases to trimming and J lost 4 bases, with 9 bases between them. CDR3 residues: CASSINRAETQYF. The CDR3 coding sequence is TGTGCCAGTAGTATCAACAGAGCAGAGACCCAGTACTTC. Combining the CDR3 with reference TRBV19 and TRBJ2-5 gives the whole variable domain DGGITQSPKYLFRKEGQNVTLSCEQNLNHDAMYWYRQDPGQGLRLIYYSQIVNDFQKGDIAEGYSVSREKKESFPLTVTSAQKNPTAFYLCASSINRAETQYFGPGTRLLVL.

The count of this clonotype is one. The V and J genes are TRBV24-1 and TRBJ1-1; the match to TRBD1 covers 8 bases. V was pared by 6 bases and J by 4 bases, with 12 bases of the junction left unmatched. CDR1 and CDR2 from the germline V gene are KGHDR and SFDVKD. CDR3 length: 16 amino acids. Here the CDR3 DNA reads TGTGCCACCAGTTCAGGACAGGGAAGGAGAGGCACTGAAGCTTTCTTT. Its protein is CATSSGQGRRGTEAFF.

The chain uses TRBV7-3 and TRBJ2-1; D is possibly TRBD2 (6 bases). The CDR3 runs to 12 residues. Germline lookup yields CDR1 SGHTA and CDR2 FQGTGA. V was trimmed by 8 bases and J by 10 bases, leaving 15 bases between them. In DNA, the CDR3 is TGTGCCAGCGGGCTTCCTAGCGCCGAGCAGTTCTTC. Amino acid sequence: CASGLPSAEQFF.

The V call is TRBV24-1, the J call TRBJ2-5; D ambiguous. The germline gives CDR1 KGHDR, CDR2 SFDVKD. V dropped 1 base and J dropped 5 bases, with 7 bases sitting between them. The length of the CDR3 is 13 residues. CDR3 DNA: TGTGCCACCAGTGATTTCCCCGGGGAGACCCAGTACTTC. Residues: CATSDFPGETQYF.

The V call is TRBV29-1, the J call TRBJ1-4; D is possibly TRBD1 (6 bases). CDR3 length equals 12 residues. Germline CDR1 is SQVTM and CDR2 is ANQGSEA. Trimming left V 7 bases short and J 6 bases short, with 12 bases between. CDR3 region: CSARQEDEKLFF. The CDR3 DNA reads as TGCAGCGCTCGACAGGAGGATGAAAAACTGTTTTTT.

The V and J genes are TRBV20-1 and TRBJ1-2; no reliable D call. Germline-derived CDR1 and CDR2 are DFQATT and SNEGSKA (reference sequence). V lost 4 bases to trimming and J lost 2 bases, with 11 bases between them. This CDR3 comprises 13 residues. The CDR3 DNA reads TGCAGTGCTAAACCGGGATCAAACTATGGCTACACCTTC. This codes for CSAKPGSNYGYTF.

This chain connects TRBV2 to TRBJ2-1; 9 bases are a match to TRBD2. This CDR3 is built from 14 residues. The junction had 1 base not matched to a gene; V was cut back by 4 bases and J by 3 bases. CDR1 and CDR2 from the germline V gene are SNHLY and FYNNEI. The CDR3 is CASSGTSVYNEQFF. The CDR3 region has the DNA TGTGCCAGCAGTGGGACTAGCGTCTACAATGAGCAGTTCTTC.